This TCR beta chain originates from a study of metastatic and nonmetastatic thyroid tumors. The V and J ends lost 2 bases and 4 bases, in that order; junction bases with no gene match: 3. The CDR3 is 14 amino acids. Germline assignment: CDR1 DFQATT and CDR2 SNEGSKA (reference sequence). No patient had received any treatment before thyroid surgery. By sample fraction, this clone is medium-sized. In the original analysis: Variation in CDR3 across clinicopathological groups served as the basis for constructing a distant-metastasis classifier in papillary thyroid cancer. TCRdb re-analyzed the PCR reads through MiXCR. The V and J calls come from TCRdb's annotation, not from the publication. The sample records more than 50,000 clones, 20% to 25% being singletons.

The sample taken for sequencing was blood. This rearrangement joins TRBV20-1 to TRBJ2-7; TRBD2 aligns across 12 bases. This TCR came from a female donor with papillary thyroid cancer or a benign thyroid nodule (not recorded which). Some clones in this sample may be carry-over from other donors' samples. The DNA of the CDR3 is TGCAGTGCTAGAAGGACTAGCGGGATTTACGAGCAGTACTTC. The encoded protein is CSARRTSGIYEQYF.